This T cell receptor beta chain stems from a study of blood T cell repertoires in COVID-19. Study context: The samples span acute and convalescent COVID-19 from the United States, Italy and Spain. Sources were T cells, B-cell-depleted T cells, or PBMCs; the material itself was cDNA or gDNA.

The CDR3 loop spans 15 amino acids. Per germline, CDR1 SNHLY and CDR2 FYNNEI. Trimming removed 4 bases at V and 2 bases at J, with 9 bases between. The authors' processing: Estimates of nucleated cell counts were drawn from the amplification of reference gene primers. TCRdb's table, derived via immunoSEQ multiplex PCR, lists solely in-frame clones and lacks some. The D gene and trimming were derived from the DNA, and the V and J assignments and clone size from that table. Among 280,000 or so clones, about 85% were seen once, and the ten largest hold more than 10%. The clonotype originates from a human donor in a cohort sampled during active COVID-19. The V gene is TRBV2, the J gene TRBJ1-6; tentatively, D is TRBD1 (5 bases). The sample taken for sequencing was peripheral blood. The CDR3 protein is CASSATGPYNSPLHF. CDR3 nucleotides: TGTGCCAGCAGTGCAACAGGCCCCTATAATTCACCCCTCCACTTT.